This TCR beta chain derives from a study of blood T cell repertoires in COVID-19. Study at large: Researchers got acute and convalescent COVID-19 samples from the United States, Italy and Spain. Sources were T cells, B-cell-depleted T cells, or PBMCs; the material itself was cDNA or gDNA.

The CDR3 covers 15 residues. Original data processing: Researchers report that nucleated cell counts were estimated from reference gene primer amplification. Some clones are missing from TCRdb's copy, which holds only in-frame ones; the method was immunoSEQ multiplex PCR. V and J calls and clone size come straight from that table; D and trimming were deduced from the DNA. The table includes roughly 250,000 clones, roughly nine tenths detected once. The sequenced sample consisted of peripheral blood. The chain employs TRBV21-1 and TRBJ2-5; TRBD1, the table's D call, was not compared with the DNA. TRBV21-1 counts as a pseudogene. The clonotype originates from a woman in her thirties with COVID-19, enrolled during active disease. The CDR3 here is CASSLDRAIEETQYF. The CDR3 DNA follows: TGTGCCAGCAGCCTCGACAGGGCGATCGAAGAGACCCAGTACTTC.